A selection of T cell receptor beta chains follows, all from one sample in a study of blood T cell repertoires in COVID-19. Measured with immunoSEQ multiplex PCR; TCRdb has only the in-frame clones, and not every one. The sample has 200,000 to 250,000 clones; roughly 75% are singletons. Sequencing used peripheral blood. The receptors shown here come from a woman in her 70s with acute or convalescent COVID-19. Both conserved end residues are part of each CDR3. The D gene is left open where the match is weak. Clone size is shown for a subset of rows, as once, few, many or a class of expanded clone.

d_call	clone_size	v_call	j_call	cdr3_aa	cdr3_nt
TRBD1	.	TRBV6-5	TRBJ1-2	CASSPRTGNYGYTF	TGTGCCAGCAGTCCCCGGACAGGGAACTATGGCTACACCTTC
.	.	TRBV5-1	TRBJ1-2	CASSFFPGEDYGYTF	TGCGCCAGCAGCTTCTTCCCGGGGGAGGACTATGGCTACACCTTC
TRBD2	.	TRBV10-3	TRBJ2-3	CAIRASGGQADTQYF	TGTGCCATCAGAGCATCGGGAGGGCAGGCAGATACGCAGTATTTT
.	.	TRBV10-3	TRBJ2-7	CAISERQGYSYEQYF	TGTGCCATCAGTGAGAGGCAGGGATACTCCTACGAGCAGTACTTC
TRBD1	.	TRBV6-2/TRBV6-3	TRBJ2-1	CASSLGQGKFF	TGTGCCAGCAGTTTGGGACAGGGGAAGTTCTTC
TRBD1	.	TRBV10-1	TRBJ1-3	CASSDRALRQGREAGNTIYF	TGCGCCAGCAGTGACCGGGCGTTGAGACAGGGTAGGGAGGCTGGAAACACCATATATTTT
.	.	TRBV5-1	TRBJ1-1	CASSLVELNTEAFF	TGCGCCAGCAGCTTGGTAGAATTGAACACTGAAGCTTTCTTT
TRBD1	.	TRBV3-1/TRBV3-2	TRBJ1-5	CASSQGTGECHF	TGTGCCAGCAGCCAAGGGACAGGGGAATGTCATTTT
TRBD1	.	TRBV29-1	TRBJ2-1	CSVPGQDDWFEQFF	TGCAGCGTTCCTGGACAGGATGACTGGTTTGAGCAGTTCTTC
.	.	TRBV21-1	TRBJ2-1	CASSKEQREPYNEQFF	TGTGCCAGCAGCAAAGAACAGCGGGAGCCCTACAATGAGCAGTTCTTC
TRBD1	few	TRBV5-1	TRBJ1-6	CASSGTGGAHSPLHF	TGCGCCAGCAGCGGGACAGGGGGCGCCCATTCACCCCTCCACTTT
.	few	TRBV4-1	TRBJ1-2	CASSRTAGFYGYTF	TGCGCCAGCAGCCGGACAGCTGGGTTCTATGGCTACACCTTC
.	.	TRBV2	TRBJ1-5	CASSRGVNQPQHF	TGTGCCAGCTCGAGAGGTGTCAATCAGCCCCAGCATTTT
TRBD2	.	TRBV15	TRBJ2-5	CATSSLAGGWETQYF	TGTGCCACCAGCAGCCTAGCGGGAGGGTGGGAGACCCAGTACTTC
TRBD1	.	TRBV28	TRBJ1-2	CASRRQGPTYGYTF	TGTGCCAGCAGACGACAGGGGCCCACGTATGGCTACACCTTC
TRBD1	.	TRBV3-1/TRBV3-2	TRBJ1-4	CASSQMDRGGEKLFF	TGTGCCAGCAGCCAAATGGACAGGGGAGGCGAAAAACTGTTTTTT
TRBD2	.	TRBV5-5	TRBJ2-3	CASSWGLAGPTDTQYF	TGTGCCAGCAGCTGGGGACTAGCGGGACCCACAGATACGCAGTATTTT
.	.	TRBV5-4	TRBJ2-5	CASSLESGKEETQYF	TGTGCCAGCAGCTTGGAATCAGGGAAGGAAGAGACCCAGTACTTC
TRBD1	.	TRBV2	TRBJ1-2	CASSRDRGHSYGYTF	TGTGCCAGCAGCCGGGACAGGGGGCATAGCTATGGCTACACCTTC
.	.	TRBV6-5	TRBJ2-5	CASSYSIRQSQETQYF	TGTGCCAGCAGTTACTCGATTCGCCAGTCCCAAGAGACCCAGTACTTC
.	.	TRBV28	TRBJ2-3	CASRSGQLGRDTQYF	TGTGCCAGCAGGTCCGGACAGTTGGGAAGAGATACGCAGTATTTT
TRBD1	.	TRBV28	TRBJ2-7	CASSPSQGAGYEQYF	TGTGCCAGCAGTCCTTCACAGGGGGCTGGCTACGAGCAGTACTTC
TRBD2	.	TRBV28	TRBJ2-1	CASRNSGSNYNEQFF	TGTGCCAGCAGAAATAGCGGGAGTAACTACAATGAGCAGTTCTTC
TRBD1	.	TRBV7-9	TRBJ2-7	CASSSTGEWDEQYF	TGTGCCAGCAGCTCTACAGGGGAGTGGGACGAGCAGTACTTC
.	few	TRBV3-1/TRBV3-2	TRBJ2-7	CASSQDTSSEQYF	TGTGCCAGCAGCCAAGATACGAGCTCCGAGCAGTACTTC
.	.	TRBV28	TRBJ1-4	CASRGGLPNEKLFF	TGTGCCAGCAGAGGCGGCTTGCCTAATGAAAAACTGTTTTTT
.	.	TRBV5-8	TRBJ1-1	CASSSLGGVHTEAFF	TGTGCCAGCAGCTCCCTAGGGGGGGTGCACACTGAAGCTTTCTTT
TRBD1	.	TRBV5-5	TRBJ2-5	CASSSNGQGGETQYF	TGTGCCAGCAGCTCCAACGGACAGGGTGGGGAGACCCAGTACTTC
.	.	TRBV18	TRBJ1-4	CASSLNRQTTNEKLFF	TGTGCCAGCTCACTTAACCGACAGACAACTAATGAAAAACTGTTTTTT
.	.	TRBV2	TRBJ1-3	CASSEQEGMYGNTIYF	TGTGCCAGCAGTGAACAGGAGGGGATGTACGGAAACACCATATATTTT
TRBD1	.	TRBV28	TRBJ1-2	CASRRTGGNGGYTF	TGTGCCAGCAGACGGACAGGGGGGAACGGTGGCTACACCTTC
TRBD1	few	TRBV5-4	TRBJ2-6	CASSFDRGAGANVLTF	TGTGCCAGCAGCTTTGACAGGGGAGCTGGGGCCAACGTCCTGACTTTC
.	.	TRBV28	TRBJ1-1	CASTSPTEAFF	TGTGCCAGCACTAGTCCCACTGAAGCTTTCTTT
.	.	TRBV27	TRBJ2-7	CASSRVGTRGPYEQYF	TGTGCCAGCAGTCGAGTGGGGACAAGGGGCCCCTACGAGCAGTACTTC
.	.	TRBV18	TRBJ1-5	CASSAGVNQPQHF	TGTGCCAGCTCAGCAGGGGTAAATCAGCCCCAGCATTTT
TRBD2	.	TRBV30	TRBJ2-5	CAWSVRGSGSKKTQYF	TGTGCCTGGAGTGTACGAGGGAGCGGGAGTAAAAAGACCCAGTACTTC
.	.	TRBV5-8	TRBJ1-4	CASSLEGQGLNEKLFF	TGTGCCAGCAGCTTGGAAGGGCAGGGACTTAATGAAAAACTGTTTTTT
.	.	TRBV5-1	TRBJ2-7	CASSFGGGGNYEQYF	TGCGCCAGCTCCTTTGGGGGAGGGGGAAACTACGAGCAGTACTTC
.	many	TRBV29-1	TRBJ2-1	CSVVQGKNEQFF	TGCAGCGTAGTGCAGGGGAAGAATGAGCAGTTCTTC
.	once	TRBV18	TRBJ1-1	CASLKEAISNTEAFF	TGTGCCAGCCTCAAAGAGGCAATATCAAACACTGAAGCTTTCTTT
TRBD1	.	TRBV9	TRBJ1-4	CASSPPYRGTNEKLFF	TGTGCCAGCAGCCCACCCTACAGGGGAACTAATGAAAAACTGTTTTTT
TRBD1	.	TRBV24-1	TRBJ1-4	CATSDTPGGATATNEKLFF	TGTGCCACCAGTGATACCCCAGGGGGCGCGACTGCAACTAATGAAAAACTGTTTTTT
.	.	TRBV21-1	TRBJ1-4	CASSKEGQGLREKLFF	TGTGCCAGCAGCAAAGAAGGGCAGGGGTTGCGGGAAAAACTGTTTTTT
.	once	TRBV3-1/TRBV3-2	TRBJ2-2	CASSQKLNTGELFF	TGTGCCAGCAGCCAAAAACTCAACACCGGGGAGCTGTTTTTT
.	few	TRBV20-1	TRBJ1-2	CSARLSYGYTF	TGCAGTGCTAGGCTAAGCTATGGCTACACCTTC
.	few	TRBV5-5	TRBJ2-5	CASSLILSGKETQYF	TGTGCCAGCAGCTTGATTCTCTCAGGGAAAGAGACCCAGTACTTC
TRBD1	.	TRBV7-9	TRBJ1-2	CASSARGRPQNYGYTF	TGTGCCAGCAGCGCCAGGGGGCGCCCCCAGAACTATGGCTACACCTTC
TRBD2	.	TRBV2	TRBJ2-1	CASSEGGLAGYNEQFF	TGTGCCAGCAGTGAAGGGGGACTAGCGGGCTACAATGAGCAGTTCTTC